Below, 27 T cell receptor beta chains from the same sample are listed, as sequenced in a study of cytomegalovirus exposure and HLA in healthy donors. Profiling relied on immunoSEQ multiplex PCR, and the TCRdb table lists in-frame clones only, not all of them. The data hold some 210,000 clones, with roughly 84% observed a single time. Sequenced material: PBMCs. The receptor source for this set is a woman between 18 and 29 years old in good health and CMV-seropositive.

The chain couples TRBV18 to TRBJ1-1; 8 bases are a match to TRBD1. Trimming took 2 bases from V and 5 from J; bases not matched to a gene: 4. Germline assignment: CDR1 KGHSH and CDR2 LQKENI. This CDR3 spans 14 amino acids. This CDR3 is CASSPGQGGTEAFF. For the CDR3, the DNA is TGTGCCAGCTCACCAGGACAGGGCGGGACTGAAGCTTTCTTT.

This clone is a singleton in its sample. The chain has TRBV5-1 and TRBJ1-5; 10 bases are shared with TRBD1. With 4 bases clipped from V and 6 bases from J, the junction kept 7 bases outside the gene matches. Germline-derived CDR1 and CDR2 are SGHRS and YFSETQ. This CDR3 contains 15 residues. Written as DNA, the CDR3 is TGCGCCAGCAGCCCCGACAGGGGGCACGGTCAGCCCCAGCATTTT. This encodes CASSPDRGHGQPQHF.

The chain has TRBV28 and TRBJ1-4; D not resolved. Looked up from germline, CDR1 is MDHEN and CDR2 is SYDVKM. The CDR3 loop spans 12 amino acids. V lost 8 bases, J lost 5 bases, and 9 bases lay in between. The CDR3 nucleotides read TGTGCCAGCGGTACAATAAATGAAAAACTGTTTTTT. Protein sequence: CASGTINEKLFF.

The chain carries TRBV7-9 and TRBJ2-7; a weak D match, TRBD1 (6 bases). The CDR3 is 15 amino acids. CDR1 SEHNR and CDR2 FQNEAQ come from the germline V gene (reference sequence). V was shortened by 5 bases and J by 3 bases, with 17 bases between the two germline ends. The CDR3: CASSPATLGGYEQYF. The CDR3, as DNA: TGTGCCAGCAGCCCGGCCACACTAGGGGGCTACGAGCAGTACTTC.

The rearrangement joins TRBV7-3 to TRBJ2-1, with D tentatively TRBD2 (6 bases). The V and J ends lost 5 bases and 7 bases respectively, with 18 bases between them. The length of the CDR3 is 15 residues. In germline, CDR1 is SGHTA, CDR2 FQGTGA. CDR3 sequence reads: CASSPPGSGTNEQFF. The CDR3 nucleotides read TGTGCCAGCAGCCCGCCGGGTAGCGGTACGAATGAGCAGTTCTTC.

This chain links TRBV7-9 with TRBJ1-4; possible D gene TRBD1, 6 bases. With 7 bases removed from V and 3 bases from J, the gap between germline ends came to 9 bases. The CDR3 sequence is 13 residues long. Germline values: CDR1 SEHNR, CDR2 FQNEAQ (reference sequence). The CDR3 loop is CASTKGANEKLFF. The CDR3 nucleotides are TGTGCCAGCACCAAGGGGGCTAATGAAAAACTGTTTTTT.

The chain recombines TRBV19 with TRBJ1-1; D gene unclear. V lost 2 bases, J lost 0 bases, and 7 bases lay in between. Germline V gives CDR1 LNHDA, CDR2 SQIVND (reference sequence). This CDR3 region has 14 residues. The CDR3 loop reads CASSIQVMNTEAFF. The CDR3 DNA follows: TGTGCCAGTAGTATACAGGTAATGAACACTGAAGCTTTCTTT.

This chain links TRBV14 with TRBJ2-2, with 8 positions matching TRBD1. Trimming removed 4 bases from V and 6 bases from J; junction bases left unmatched: 4. CDR3 size: 14 residues. Per germline, CDR1 SGHDN and CDR2 FVKESK. This chain's CDR3 is CASSPRTGPGELFF. CDR3 bases: TGTGCCAGCAGCCCCCGGACAGGGCCCGGGGAGCTGTTTTTT.

This clone has just a few counts. The chain has TRBV27 and TRBJ2-7; TRBD2 might be the D (5 bases). V was clipped by 4 bases and J by 0 bases, with 16 bases between them. Germline CDR1 is MNHEY and CDR2 is SMNVEV (reference sequence). This CDR3 contains 16 residues. The CDR3 bases are TGTGCCAGCAGTTCACCTAACGACGGAGGCTCCTACGAGCAGTACTTC. This codes for CASSSPNDGGSYEQYF.

CDR3 nucleotides: TGTGCCACCACCGGCGGGAAAACTCTCTACAATGAGCAGTTCTTC. Residues: CATTGGKTLYNEQFF. The chain couples TRBV19 to TRBJ2-1, with D possibly TRBD2 on 6 matching bases. V lost 10 bases and J lost 3, with 19 bases in between. The CDR3 covers 15 residues. Per the germline V gene, CDR1 is LNHDA and CDR2 is SQIVND (reference sequence).

The V and J genes are TRBV25-1 and TRBJ2-7; 7 bases fit TRBD1. V lost 1 base, J lost 2 bases, and 5 bases stayed unmatched. CDR1 is MGHDK, CDR2 SYGVNS, per germline. This CDR3 comprises 15 residues. Written as DNA, the CDR3 is TGTGCCAGCAGTGAATCAACAGGGGACCCCTACGAGCAGTACTTC. It translates to CASSESTGDPYEQYF.

The count of this clone is one. J is TRBJ2-5 and V is TRBV27; 7 bases are shared with TRBD2. The germline CDR1 and CDR2 sequences are MNHEY and SMNVEV (reference sequence). This CDR3 spans 14 amino acids. The trim removed 7 bases at V and 5 bases at J, leaving 10 bases unmatched. The CDR3 loop reads CASILGGGKETQYF. The DNA of the CDR3 is TGTGCCAGCATTCTGGGGGGGGGTAAGGAGACCCAGTACTTC.

The rearrangement links TRBV5-1 to TRBJ1-2, with D unclear. Germline CDR1 reads SGHRS; CDR2 reads YFSETQ. The CDR3 totals 13 residues. Trimming pared 1 base from V and 5 bases from J, leaving 9 bases between. This chain's CDR3 is CASSLSLTYGYTF. In DNA form, the CDR3 reads TGCGCCAGCAGCTTGAGTCTGACTTATGGCTACACCTTC.

The chain employs TRBV2 and TRBJ2-3; 12 positions agree with TRBD2. J was trimmed by 6 bases and V by 2 bases; bases with no gene match: 9. Germline V gene data show CDR1 as SNHLY and CDR2 as FYNNEI. The CDR3 is made up of 17 amino acids. CDR3 residues: CASSEIRLAGGRDTQYF. For the CDR3, the DNA is TGTGCCAGCAGTGAAATAAGGCTAGCGGGAGGGCGGGATACGCAGTATTTT. Full variable domain (remainder filled in from reference TRBV2 and TRBJ2-3): EPEVTQTPSHQVTQMGQEVILRCVPISNHLYFYWYRQILGQKVEFLVSFYNNEISEKSEIFDDQFSVERPDGSNFTLKIRSTKLEDSAMYFCASSEIRLAGGRDTQYFGPGTRLTVL.

The sample holds a few counts of this clone. The gene calls are TRBV15 and TRBJ2-7; perhaps TRBD1 as D (6 bases). CDR1 is LNHNV, CDR2 YYDKDF, per germline (reference sequence). The CDR3 length is 16 residues. V lost 0 bases, J lost 3 bases, and 15 bases lay in between. The CDR3 DNA follows: TGTGCCACCAGCAGAGATCAGGGGATCAGGATCTACGAGCAGTACTTC. As protein: CATSRDQGIRIYEQYF.

The genes are TRBV30 and TRBJ1-2, with a tentative D call TRBD1 (6 bases). This CDR3 has 14 amino acids. Trimming took off 3 bases at V and 10 bases at J, with 21 bases between the two ends. Per germline, CDR1 GTSNPN and CDR2 SVGIG (reference sequence). The CDR3 nucleotides read TGTGCCTGGAGAGTGACAGGCGCTGTCGCTGTCTACACCTTC. Residues: CAWRVTGAVAVYTF.

The V gene is TRBV7-6, the J gene TRBJ1-1; 7 bases are a match to TRBD1. The CDR3 runs to 16 residues. Per germline, CDR1 SGHVS and CDR2 FNYEAQ. Losses at the gene ends were 3 bases for V and 1 base for J; bases not matched to a gene: 8. The DNA for the CDR3 is TGTGCCAGCAGCTTGGCGGAGGGGGCGCCGAACACTGAAGCTTTCTTT. Its translation is CASSLAEGAPNTEAFF.

V and J are TRBV5-1 and TRBJ1-1; TRBD1 matches 11 bases. CDR3 length equals 14 residues. Germline V lookup: CDR1 SGHRS, CDR2 YFSETQ. J gave up 6 bases and V 4 bases, and 5 bases lay outside the gene matches. Written as DNA, the CDR3 is TGCGCCAGCAGCCTTCCGGGACAGGGGGCTGAAGCTTTCTTT. It translates to CASSLPGQGAEAFF.

Only one count was recorded for this clone. The CDR3 loop is CASTLRPSRPTDTQYF. The CDR3 region has the DNA TGTGCCAGCACCCTTAGGCCTAGCAGACCCACAGATACGCAGTATTTT. This chain joins TRBV28 and TRBJ2-3; tentatively, D is TRBD2 (5 bases). This CDR3 is 16 amino acids long. Germline V gene lookup returns CDR1 MDHEN and CDR2 SYDVKM. V lost 7 bases, J lost 2 bases, and 19 bases lay in between.

In this sample, this clone turned up once. Here the CDR3 DNA reads TGTGCCACCACGCGGGGCTACTCCTACGAGCAGTACTTC. Translating gives CATTRGYSYEQYF. The V and J genes are TRBV15 and TRBJ2-7; D perhaps matches TRBD2 (6 bases). CDR3 length equals 13 residues. V lost 7 bases and J lost 0, with 10 bases in between. Germline loops: CDR1 LNHNV, CDR2 YYDKDF (reference sequence).

The chain links TRBV27 to TRBJ2-7, with D tentatively TRBD1 (6 bases). The CDR3 is 13 amino acids. V was cut by 7 bases and J by 5 bases, with 15 bases left in between. CDR1 is MNHEY, CDR2 SMNVEV, per germline (reference sequence). The CDR3: CASTPQGQDEQYF. In DNA, the CDR3 is TGTGCCAGCACCCCTCAGGGGCAGGACGAGCAGTACTTC.

V is TRBV11-3 and J is TRBJ2-2; 10 nucleotides align to TRBD2. Germline loops: CDR1 SGHNT, CDR2 YENEEA. After removal of 1 base from V and 4 bases from J, the junction contained 3 bases not matched to a gene. The CDR3 spans 16 residues. The CDR3 region is CASSLARLAGTGELFF. The CDR3 DNA follows: TGTGCCAGCAGCTTAGCGCGACTAGCGGGCACCGGGGAGCTGTTTTTT.

Worth noting for this clone: At one end the junction does not follow the germline gene, possibly because of a read error. The chain combines TRBV7-7 with TRBJ2-2; TRBD1 matches 11 bases. The length of the CDR3 is 16 residues. Germline V CDR1 and CDR2: SSHAT, FNYEAQ (reference sequence). The CDR3 nucleotides read TGTGCTAGCAGCCTCACGGACAGGGGGCCAAGCGGGGAGCTGTTTTTT. Translating it yields CASSLTDRGPSGELFF. Using reference TRBV7-7 and TRBJ2-2 for the parts outside the CDR3, the full variable domain is GAGVSQSPRYKVTKRGQDVTLRCDPISSHATLYWYQQALGQGPEFLTYFNYEAQPDKSGLPSDRFSAERPEGSISTLTIQRTEQRDSAMYRCASSLTDRGPSGELFFGEGSRLTVL.

The chain couples TRBV10-1 to TRBJ1-4; D is undetermined. The CDR3 loop spans 14 amino acids. The germline V and J ends were trimmed by 0 bases and 8 bases, with 10 bases remaining between them. CDR1 is WNHNN and CDR2 is SYGVQD in the germline V gene (reference sequence). CDR3 in amino acids: CASSESIGNEKLFF. The CDR3, as DNA: TGCGCCAGCAGTGAGTCGATCGGGAACGAAAAACTGTTTTTT.

The chain has TRBV28 and TRBJ1-2, with D maybe TRBD1 (5 bases). CDR1 and CDR2 (germline): MDHEN, SYDVKM. This CDR3 comprises 14 residues. V gave up 2 bases and J gave up 7 bases, with 14 bases separating them. CDR3 DNA sequence: TGTGCCAGCAGTTTAGGAGCAGGGAGGCTTGGCTACACCTTC. Its translation: CASSLGAGRLGYTF.

The chain recombines TRBV11-2 with TRBJ1-1; weak D call: TRBD1 (5 bases). There are 15 residues in the CDR3. The ends were cut back, 7 bases at V and 0 bases at J, with 15 bases in the middle. The germline V gene encodes CDR1 SGHAT and CDR2 FQNNGV. This CDR3 is CASTARETLNTEAFF. The CDR3 nucleotides read TGTGCCAGCACCGCCAGGGAAACGCTGAACACTGAAGCTTTCTTT.

The chain is built from TRBV27 and TRBJ2-6; D may be TRBD2 (5 bases). CDR1 is MNHEY and CDR2 is SMNVEV in the germline V gene (reference sequence). The V gene lost 6 bases and the J gene lost 2 bases, with 5 bases spanning the gap. This CDR3 is built from 13 residues. CDR3 region: CASRLAGANVLTF. The CDR3, as DNA: TGTGCCAGCAGACTAGCTGGGGCCAACGTCCTGACTTTC.